The rows below give T cell receptor beta chains drawn from one sample of a study of metastatic and nonmetastatic thyroid tumors. TCRdb called clones again from the PCR reads with MiXCR. The sample lists nearly 15,000 clones; roughly 19% were seen once. The sample comprised blood. All receptors come from a female donor with papillary thyroid cancer or a benign thyroid nodule (not recorded which). Some clones in this sample may be carry-over from other donors' samples. Each CDR3 is given with its conserved first and last residue. A D gene is named only where the DNA matches it firmly. Expanded clones are given a class, and other clones once, few, many or no size at all.

NA	medium-sized	TRBV6-2/TRBV6-3	14	TRBJ2-7	TGTGCCAGCAGTAGGACGGCGGGCTCCTACGAGCAGTACTTC	CASSRTAGSYEQYF
TRBD1	many	TRBV5-1	15	TRBJ1-2	TGCGCCAGCAGTTTCTCAGGGGGCCGCGTCGATGGCTACACCTTC	CASSFSGGRVDGYTF
TRBD1	NA	TRBV7-9	14	TRBJ1-2	TGTGCCAGCAGCCGGGACAGAGGGACGTATGGCTACACCTTC	CASSRDRGTYGYTF
NA	many	TRBV10-3	14	TRBJ1-1	TGTGCCATCAGCCAGACAGCGATGATCACTGAAGCTTTCTTT	CAISQTAMITEAFF
NA	medium-sized	TRBV6-2/TRBV6-3	19	TRBJ1-6	TGTGCCAGCAGTTACTCGTCTTACAGGGAGAGCCTAAGAGATTCACCCCTCCACTTT	CASSYSSYRESLRDSPLHF
TRBD2	many	TRBV4-1	17	TRBJ2-2	TGCGCCAGCAGCCAGGGACTAGCGGGAGGGATCACCGGGGAGCTGTTTTTT	CASSQGLAGGITGELFF
NA	many	TRBV7-9	12	TRBJ2-7	TGTGCCAGCAGCTTAGGTGGGGATAAGAAGTACTTC	CASSLGGDKKYF
NA	many	TRBV15	14	TRBJ1-1	TGTGCCACCAGCAGAGATTCGGGGGGCTCTGTAGCTTTCTTT	CATSRDSGGSVAFF
TRBD1	many	TRBV20-1	14	TRBJ2-5	TGCAGTGCTGGGACAGGGGGAGCTCAAGAGACCCAGTACTTC	CSAGTGGAQETQYF
NA	NA	TRBV30	14	TRBJ2-2	TGTGCCTGGAGTCTGATGGACCACACCGGGGAGCTGTTTTTT	CAWSLMDHTGELFF
NA	NA	TRBV27	12	TRBJ1-2	TGTGCCAGCAGTCCGCGGGACGGTGGCTACACATTC	CASSPRDGGYTF
NA	NA	TRBV6-1	13	TRBJ1-1	TGTGCCAGTATACCCTGGGGGGAAACTGAAGCTTTCTTT	CASIPWGETEAFF
NA	medium-sized	TRBV5-1	14	TRBJ2-7	TGCGCCAGCAGCTGGGCAGTAGACTCCTACGAGCAGTACTTC	CASSWAVDSYEQYF
NA	many	TRBV4-2	15	TRBJ2-3	TGTGCCAGCAGCCAAGATGGGACTAGCACAGATACGCAGTATTTT	CASSQDGTSTDTQYF
NA	many	TRBV7-6	11	TRBJ2-1	TGTGCCAGCAGCCCGATAAATGAGCAGTTCTTC	CASSPINEQFF
TRBD2	NA	TRBV6-1	14	TRBJ2-7	TGTGCCAGCAGAGCCCCCGGGACTAGGAATGAGCAGTACTTC	CASRAPGTRNEQYF
NA	medium-sized	TRBV6-1	11	TRBJ1-1	TGTGCCAGCATAGGCAACACTGAAGCTTTCTTT	CASIGNTEAFF
NA	medium-sized	TRBV6-1	15	TRBJ2-5	TGTGCCAGCATCTTTGCTAGCGCCTCGCAAGAGACCCAGTACTTC	CASIFASASQETQYF
NA	medium-sized	TRBV4-2	13	TRBJ1-1	TGTGCCAGCAGCCGCACAGGGAACACTGAAGCTTTCTTT	CASSRTGNTEAFF
NA	NA	TRBV12-3/TRBV12-4	16	TRBJ1-1	TGTGCCAGCAGGTTACAGGGCGGGGTTATGAACACTGAAGCTTTCTTT	CASRLQGGVMNTEAFF
NA	many	TRBV12-3/TRBV12-4	21	TRBJ2-7	TGTGCCAGCAGTTTAGACTGGTCGACAGGTGGAGTAGCGGACACCTCCTACGAGCAGTACTTC	CASSLDWSTGGVADTSYEQYF
NA	many	TRBV7-2	15	TRBJ2-5	TGTGCCAGCAGCTTTTTGAGCAGGGTCCAAGAGACCCAGTACTTC	CASSFLSRVQETQYF
TRBD1	medium-sized	TRBV5-1	13	TRBJ2-7	TGCGCCAGCAGATCCGGGACAGGGGTCGAGCAGTACTTC	CASRSGTGVEQYF
TRBD1	many	TRBV5-5	15	TRBJ2-1	TGTGCCAGCAGATTAGGACAGGGGGGATACAATGAGCAGTTCTTC	CASRLGQGGYNEQFF
TRBD1	few	TRBV27	18	TRBJ1-5	TGTGCCAGCAGTTTCTCCGGGACAGGGGATGTGTTCCATCAGCCCCAGCATTTT	CASSFSGTGDVFHQPQHF
TRBD2	medium-sized	TRBV20-1	15	TRBJ2-3	TGCAGTGCTAGAGACCTAGCGGGAACCACAGATACGCAGTATTTT	CSARDLAGTTDTQYF
TRBD2	NA	TRBV6-2/TRBV6-3	14	TRBJ2-7	TGTACCAGCAGTCGACTTGCGGGAGCCTACGAGCAGTACTTC	CTSSRLAGAYEQYF
NA	NA	TRBV11-2	17	TRBJ2-7	TGTGCCAGCAGCTCCCCTATTACTTGGGGCTCCTACGACGAGCAGTACTTC	CASSSPITWGSYDEQYF
NA	medium-sized	TRBV20-1	11	TRBJ2-3	TGCAGTGCCCCTAGCACAGATACGCAGTATTTT	CSAPSTDTQYF
NA	medium-sized	TRBV6-1	14	TRBJ1-1	TGTGCCAGCAGTGAAGGCCAGGAAAACACTGAAGCTTTCTTT	CASSEGQENTEAFF
NA	medium-sized	TRBV30	11	TRBJ2-7	TGTGCCTGGAGCGTGGAACACGAGCAGTACTTC	CAWSVEHEQYF
NA	medium-sized	TRBV7-2	14	TRBJ2-1	TGTGCCAGCAGCTTAGCGCATGGGGGGAATGAGCAGTTCTTC	CASSLAHGGNEQFF
NA	once	TRBV20-1	14	TRBJ2-2	TGCAGTGCTAGAGAGGCCAAAAACACCGGGGAGCTGTTTTTT	CSAREAKNTGELFF
NA	medium-sized	TRBV28	16	TRBJ2-7	TGTGCCAGCAGTTTCTTTCCGGTTATGGCCTCCTACGAGCAGTACTTC	CASSFFPVMASYEQYF
TRBD2	few	TRBV11-2	21	TRBJ2-1	TGTGCCAGCAGCCTCATGGGAGGGGCTAGCGGGAAAGGAGCTAGGAACAATGAGCAGTTCTTC	CASSLMGGASGKGARNNEQFF
NA	medium-sized	TRBV11-2	15	TRBJ1-3	TGTGCCAGCAGCTCCCCTGGTACACCTGGAAACACCATATATTTT	CASSSPGTPGNTIYF
NA	NA	TRBV6-2/TRBV6-3	14	TRBJ2-1	TGTGCCAGCAGTTACTCGGCTGAAGGACATGAGCAGTTCTTC	CASSYSAEGHEQFF
TRBD1	medium-sized	TRBV2	13	TRBJ2-7	TGTGCCACCGCCCGGGACAGGGCCTACGAGCAGTACTTC	CATARDRAYEQYF
NA	few	TRBV10-3	14	TRBJ1-2	TGTGCCATCAGTGAGGAAGTGGGAAACTATGGCTACACCTTC	CAISEEVGNYGYTF
TRBD2	medium-sized	TRBV6-1	15	TRBJ2-1	TGTGCCAGCGGTTGGACTAGCGGGAGGAGGAATGAGCAGTTCTTC	CASGWTSGRRNEQFF
TRBD2	medium-sized	TRBV28	17	TRBJ2-5	TGTGCCAGCAGTCCCAATCTGGGGGGGATGGGAAGCGGGACCCAGTACTTC	CASSPNLGGMGSGTQYF
NA	NA	TRBV9	16	TRBJ2-2	TGTGCCAGCAGCTCCGGGCCGGGATCGGGTACCGGGGAGCTGTTTTTT	CASSSGPGSGTGELFF
NA	large	TRBV27	14	TRBJ2-7	TGTGCCAGCAGTTTACGGGACACATCCTACGAGCAGTACTTC	CASSLRDTSYEQYF
NA	NA	TRBV29-1	16	TRBJ2-7	TGCAGCTTTGAAAGGTTGTCGGGGACTGGTACCTACGAGCAGTACTTC	CSFERLSGTGTYEQYF
NA	many	TRBV6-1	14	TRBJ1-4	TGTGCCAGCACTACCCAGGGCCAATCCGAAAAACTGTTTTTT	CASTTQGQSEKLFF
NA	medium-sized	TRBV19	14	TRBJ1-1	TGTGCCAGTAGTTTACTTGACAGGAACACTGAAGCTTTCTTT	CASSLLDRNTEAFF
NA	medium-sized	TRBV2	13	TRBJ2-1	TGTGCCAGCAGTCAAGACTTCTACAATGAGCAGTTCTTC	CASSQDFYNEQFF
TRBD2	NA	TRBV28	15	TRBJ2-1	TGTGCCAGCAGTTCCACTAGCGGGGGAGTAGATGAGCAGTTCTTC	CASSSTSGGVDEQFF